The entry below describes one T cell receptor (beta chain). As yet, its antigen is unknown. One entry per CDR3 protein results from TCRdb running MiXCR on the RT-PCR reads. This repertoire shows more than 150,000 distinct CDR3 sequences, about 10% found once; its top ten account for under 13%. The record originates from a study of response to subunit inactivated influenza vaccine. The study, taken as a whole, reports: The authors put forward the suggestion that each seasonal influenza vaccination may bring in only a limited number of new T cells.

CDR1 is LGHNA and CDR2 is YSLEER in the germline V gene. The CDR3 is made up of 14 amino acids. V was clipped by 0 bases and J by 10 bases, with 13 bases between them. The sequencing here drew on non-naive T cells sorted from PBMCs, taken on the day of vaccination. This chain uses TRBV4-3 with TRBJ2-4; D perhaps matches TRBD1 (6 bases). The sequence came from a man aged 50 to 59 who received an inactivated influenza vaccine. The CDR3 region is CASSQDRQGQIQYF. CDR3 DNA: TGCGCCAGCAGCCAAGATAGGCAGGGGCAAATTCAGTACTTC.